This T cell receptor beta chain emerged from a study of beta chain features in type 1 diabetes. V lost 4 bases to trimming and J lost 5 bases; unmatched junction nucleotides: 2. The CDR3 spans 13 residues. CDR1 is SGHDT and CDR2 is YYEEEE in the germline V gene. The authors sorted CD4+ naive, central memory, regulatory and stem cell-like memory cells via CD45RO/CCR7/CD25/CD127/CD95/CD27. All of the isolated RNA was reverse transcribed, so expressed TCRB transcripts were sequenced. This table comes from immunoSEQ multiplex PCR, and its TCRdb copy is limited to in-frame clones, with some not included. The top ten clones hold less than 0.03% of a sample with roughly 250,000 clones, just over 20% of them seen once. In this sample, this clone turned up a few times. Its cognate antigen is unknown. General study results and limits: TCRB CDR3 length was moderately but significantly reduced in all four CD4+ subsets of Type 1 diabetes patients.

The material sequenced was naive CD4+ T cells from blood. This TCR derives from a woman aged 40 to 50 with type 1 diabetes. This chain connects TRBV5-6 to TRBJ2-7, with TRBD1 matching over 11 bases. The CDR3 coding sequence is TGTGCCAGCAGCACGGACAGGGGGCACGAGCAGTACTTC. Amino acids: CASSTDRGHEQYF.